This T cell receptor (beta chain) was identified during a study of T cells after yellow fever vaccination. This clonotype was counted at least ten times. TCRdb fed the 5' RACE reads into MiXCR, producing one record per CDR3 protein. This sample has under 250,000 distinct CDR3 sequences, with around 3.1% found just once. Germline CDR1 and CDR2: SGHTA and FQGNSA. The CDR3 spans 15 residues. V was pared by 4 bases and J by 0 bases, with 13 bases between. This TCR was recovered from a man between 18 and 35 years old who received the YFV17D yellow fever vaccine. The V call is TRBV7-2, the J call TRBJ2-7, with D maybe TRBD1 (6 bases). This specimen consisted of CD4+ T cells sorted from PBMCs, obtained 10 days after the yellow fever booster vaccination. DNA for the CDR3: TGTGCCAGCAGCTCAGTAGGGGGACACTCCTACGAGCAGTACTTC. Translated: CASSSVGGHSYEQYF.